This is a list of T cell receptor beta chains from one sample in a study of blood T cells in healthy people across ages. MiXCR, run by TCRdb on the 5' RACE reads, gives a single entry per CDR3 protein. Among around 990,000 distinct CDR3 sequences, 30% to 40% were seen once, and the ten largest hold less than 15%. The sequenced sample consisted of blood. These receptors were collected from a young man in good health. Both conserved end residues are part of each CDR3. Each record gives: J gene, V gene, CDR3 length, CDR3 protein.

TRBJ1-2	TRBV10-3	14	CAISDEYRDYGYTF
TRBJ2-2	TRBV6-5	15	CASSRSGANTGELFF
TRBJ2-3	TRBV7-9	17	CASGSGILNPNTDTQYF
TRBJ2-1	TRBV11-1	14	CASSVERQVNEQFF
TRBJ2-6	TRBV20-1	14	CSAPPASGANVLTF
TRBJ2-3	TRBV20-1	14	CSAQGLAGPDTQYF
TRBJ1-1	TRBV27	16	CASSPTGTRGNTEAFF
TRBJ1-1	TRBV7-3	17	CASSPGQGALKPTEAFF
TRBJ2-1	TRBV30	14	CAWSAVANYNEQFF
TRBJ1-2	TRBV4-3	15	CASSQESGDLYGYTF
TRBJ2-5	TRBV20-1	12	CSASRMTGLPYF
TRBJ1-2	TRBV4-3	15	CASSQDRWGNYGYTF
TRBJ2-3	TRBV20-1	13	CSATPDSQDTQYF
TRBJ2-3	TRBV3-1	12	CASSHLADTQYF
TRBJ1-1	TRBV20-1	12	CRAPGGNTEAFF
-	TRBV5-1	14	CASSVGTGSDEQYF
TRBJ2-3	TRBV29-1	12	CSVRAGIDTQYF
TRBJ2-3	TRBV28	13	CASSFRVPDTQYF
TRBJ2-3	TRBV7-9	14	CASTMVGGTDTQYF
TRBJ2-5	TRBV6-6	14	CASSYRTGWETQYF
TRBJ1-6	TRBV7-2	13	CASSLAEQGYLHF
TRBJ1-4	TRBV2	15	CASSGQGFTNEKLFF
TRBJ1-1	TRBV4-1	16	CASSQRGGPMNTEAFF
TRBJ1-2	TRBV3-1	13	CASSQVIGDGYTF
TRBJ2-1	TRBV7-3	15	CASTDMGQAYNEQFF
TRBJ1-2	TRBV14	15	CASSQHTGTNYGYTF
TRBJ2-2	TRBV7-2	16	CASSLEGTSETGELFF
TRBJ2-2	TRBV29-1	12	CSHLGGNGELFF
TRBJ1-4	TRBV4-3	15	CASSQEGRGLRKLFF
TRBJ2-1	TRBV28	16	CASTSGGGSAYNEQFF
TRBJ1-2	TRBV27	13	CASSLSGARGYTF
TRBJ2-3	TRBV12-3/TRBV12-4	13	CASSTRDRGTQYF
TRBJ2-2	TRBV20-1	14	CSARGTGRSGELFF
TRBJ1-4	TRBV5-6	16	CASSEGQTIAFEKLFF
TRBJ2-1	TRBV4-3	14	CASSPAGSHNEQFF
TRBJ2-1	TRBV6-5	15	CASSQTGITYNEQFF
TRBJ1-2	TRBV20-1	13	CSATRQVVYGYTF
TRBJ1-5	TRBV2	15	CASRWTDMGNQPQHF
TRBJ2-3	TRBV10-3	15	CAISEWDRVEGTQYF
TRBJ2-3	TRBV20-1	15	CSAHRLGGPLNTQYF
TRBJ1-5	TRBV4-3	14	CASSHFQGDQPQHF
TRBJ2-3	TRBV4-2	16	CASSQDPGSFTDTQYF
-	TRBV27	12	CASRRQGDEQYF
TRBJ2-7	TRBV6-5	13	CASGVGESTEQYF
TRBJ1-2	TRBV3-1	16	CASSQPMGTGGYGYTF
TRBJ1-1	TRBV14	14	CASSQAGTAEDAFF
TRBJ2-3	TRBV20-1	11	CSASLQEPQYF
TRBJ2-3	TRBV28	13	CASGTGNLDTQYF
TRBJ2-1	TRBV18	13	CASSPLEGNEQFF
TRBJ2-1	TRBV5-1	13	CASSLGLADEQFF
TRBJ1-1	TRBV3-1	14	CASSQEGPDTEAFF
TRBJ1-2	TRBV12-3/TRBV12-4	14	CASSQTGLGRGYTF
TRBJ1-5	TRBV20-1	14	CSARSGTGDQPQHF
TRBJ2-7	TRBV20-1	13	CSAQGRQAYEQYF
TRBJ2-3	TRBV12-3/TRBV12-4	15	CASILWGSLEDTQYF
TRBJ1-2	TRBV25-1	13	CASSTRILYGYTF
TRBJ1-1	TRBV7-9	14	CASSLRSTNTEAFF
TRBJ1-1	TRBV2	13	CASSAYMNTEAFF
TRBJ1-2	TRBV7-6	14	CASSPLGTGLGYTF